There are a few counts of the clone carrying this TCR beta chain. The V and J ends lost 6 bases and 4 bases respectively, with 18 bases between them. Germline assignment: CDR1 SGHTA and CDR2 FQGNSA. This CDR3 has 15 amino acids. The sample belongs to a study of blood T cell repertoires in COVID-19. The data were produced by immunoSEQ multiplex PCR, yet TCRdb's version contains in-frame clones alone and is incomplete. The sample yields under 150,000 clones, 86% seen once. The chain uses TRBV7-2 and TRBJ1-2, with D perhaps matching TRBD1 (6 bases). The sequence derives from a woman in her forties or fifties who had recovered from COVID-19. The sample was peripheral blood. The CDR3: CASSLHRTALYGYTF. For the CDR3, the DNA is TGTGCCAGCAGTCTGCACCGGACAGCCCTCTATGGCTACACCTTC.